The present T cell receptor beta chain was sequenced within a study of blood T cell repertoires in COVID-19 (dated by TCRdb to 2020 to 2022). Some background on the complete study: Samples covering the acute and convalescent phases of COVID-19 were provided by collaborators in the United States, Italy and Spain. The samples were drawn from the first 160 participants of the ongoing ImmuneRACE study and from over a thousand subjects provided by 6 global collaborators. The repertoires were released in a freely available public database intended as a resource for research on the immune response to SARS-CoV-2. Subjects who had been exposed to COVID-19, were actively infected with it, or had recovered from it provided the deeply sampled blood TCRbeta repertoires that made up the dataset. Where available, HLA class I and class II types were taken from metadata supplied by the sample provider and were not determined by assay-based typing. A de-identified subject ID, COVID-19 status, age in years and sex were almost always included in the sample metadata. The prospective study material was composed of cDNA or gDNA derived from T cells, B-cell-depleted T cells, or PBMCs. General findings and caveats noted by the study authors: The amount of clinical and demographic metadata varied by source and participant and was provided uncurated.

TCRbeta CDR3 regions were amplified from genomic DNA by means of the immunoSEQ Assay, a bias-controlled multiplex PCR. The study's processing was this. The number of nucleated cells in each sample was estimated by amplification of reference gene primers within the assay. To quantify the absolute abundance of each unique TCRbeta CDR3 rearrangement, sequence reads were collapsed and filtered. For each sample, productive Simpson clonality was calculated as the square root of Simpson's diversity index over productive rearrangements. Entries here come from immuneACCESS through TCRdb and include only in-frame sequences with V and J called. Some clones fail to appear in such tables; in the studies checked, an unresolved V gene covers under half of the shortfall, and the cause of the remainder is unknown. Clone size and the V and J calls come from that table; the DNA yielded D and trimming. The sample yields approximately 340,000 clones; 91% were counted once. The leading ten clones occupy about 0.78% of the sample.

A remark on this clone: What this receptor recognizes is not known. Base quality data are lacking; no much larger clone is found one base away.

Reading the germline V gene gives CDR1 SGHTA and CDR2 FQGNSA. The CDR3 sequence holds 15 residues, the cysteine and phenylalanine included. The kept DNA is CDR3 alone, 45 bases in frame from the first base. Trimming at the junction amounts to 1 base on V and 6 bases on J, and the germline ends lie 12 bases apart. In the prospective study, participants were roughly 18 to 100 years old, resided in 25 or so geographic areas of the United States, and were enrolled through a virtual design. To assign participants to cohorts, the prospective study relied on clinical history that participants themselves reported in a screening survey and a study questionnaire. Exposed participants were defined as having been in contact with someone with a PCR-confirmed or clinician-diagnosed COVID-19 case within 2 weeks of study entry. In the prospective study, whole blood, serum and a nasopharyngeal or oropharyngeal swab were collected from each participant by mobile phlebotomists. Prospective study participants could optionally give additional blood draws and questionnaires over an approximately two-month period. Blood samples from the prospective study were shipped frozen or at room temperature prior to DNA extraction.

The clonotype was recovered from a woman aged 40 to 50 who had been exposed to COVID-19. The specimen sequenced was PBMCs or T cells enriched from blood (not recorded which). The chain was built from TRBV7-2 and TRBJ2-2; TRBD2 is a possible D gene, resting on 5 matching bases. CDR3 loop: CASSLGGTSPGELFF. The bases read TGTGCCAGCAGCTTAGGGGGAACTAGTCCCGGGGAGCTGTTTTTT.